This T cell receptor (beta chain) was recovered during a study of neurological immune-mediated disorders. The overall study: Multiple sclerosis patients numbering around 35 comprised some 30 relapsing-remitting and 3 secondary progressive patients.

After removal of 5 bases from V and 5 bases from J, the junction contained 7 bases not matched to a gene. The CDR3 spans 15 residues. Germline loops: CDR1 SGDLS, CDR2 YYNGEE. This clonotype occurred many times. It was by 5'RACE with 10-nucleotide random UMIs that the cDNA was made. TCRdb independently ran MiXCR on the 5' RACE reads; one entry per CDR3 protein. The sample includes roughly 90,000 distinct CDR3 sequences, under 4.5% of them seen just once. V usage is TRBV9 and J usage is TRBJ2-3; 11 nucleotides match TRBD1. Sequencing was done on a sample of PBMCs. The clonotype comes from a woman aged 45-59 years with multiple sclerosis. The CDR3 nucleotides are TGTGCCAGCAGTCATAGCGGGACAGGGGGAGATACGCAGTATTTT. Protein: CASSHSGTGGDTQYF.